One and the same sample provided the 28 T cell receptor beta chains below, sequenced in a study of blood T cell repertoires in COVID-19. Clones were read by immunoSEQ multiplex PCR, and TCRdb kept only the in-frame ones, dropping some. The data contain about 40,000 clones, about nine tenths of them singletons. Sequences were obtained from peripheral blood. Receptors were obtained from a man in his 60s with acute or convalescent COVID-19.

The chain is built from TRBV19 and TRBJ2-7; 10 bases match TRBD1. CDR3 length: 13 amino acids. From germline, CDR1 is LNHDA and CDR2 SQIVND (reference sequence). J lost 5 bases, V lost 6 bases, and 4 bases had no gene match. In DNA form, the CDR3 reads TGTGCCAGTAGGCCGGGACAGGGGAACGAGCAGTACTTC. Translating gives CASRPGQGNEQYF.

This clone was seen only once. The CDR3 reads CASSYDRKNYGYTF. CDR3 coding DNA: TGTGCCAGTAGTTACGACAGGAAGAACTATGGCTACACCTTC. The chain has TRBV19 and TRBJ1-2; possible D gene TRBD1, 6 bases. Trimming removed 5 bases from V and 2 bases from J, with 12 bases in between. In germline, CDR1 is LNHDA, CDR2 SQIVND (reference sequence). This CDR3 has 14 residues.

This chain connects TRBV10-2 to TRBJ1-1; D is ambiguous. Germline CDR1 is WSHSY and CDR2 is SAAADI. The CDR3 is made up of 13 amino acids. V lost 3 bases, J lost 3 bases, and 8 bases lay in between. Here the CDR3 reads CASSDIRDTEAFF. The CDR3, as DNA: TGCGCCAGCAGTGATATCCGAGACACTGAAGCTTTCTTT.

This chain's CDR3 is CASSYPGLVEPNTQYF. The CDR3 DNA reads TGTGCCAGCAGTTACCCCGGACTAGTAGAGCCGAATACGCAGTATTTT. This rearrangement joins TRBV6-6 to TRBJ2-3; TRBD2 agrees at 7 bases. The V gene's germline CDR1 is MNHNY and CDR2 SVGAGI (reference sequence). The CDR3 is made up of 16 amino acids. Trimming took 2 bases from V and 7 from J; bases not matched to a gene: 12.

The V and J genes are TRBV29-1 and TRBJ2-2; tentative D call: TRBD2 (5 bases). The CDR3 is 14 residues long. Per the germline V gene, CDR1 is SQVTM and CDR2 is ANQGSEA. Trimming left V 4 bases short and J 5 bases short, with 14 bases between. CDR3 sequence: CSVVVAPGTGELFF. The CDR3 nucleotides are TGCAGCGTTGTGGTAGCCCCGGGGACCGGGGAGCTGTTTTTT.

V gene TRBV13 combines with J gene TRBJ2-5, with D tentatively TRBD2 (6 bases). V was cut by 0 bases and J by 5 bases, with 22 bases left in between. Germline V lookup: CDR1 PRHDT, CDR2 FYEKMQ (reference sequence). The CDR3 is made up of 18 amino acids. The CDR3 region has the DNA TGTGCCAGCAGCTTAGGCACGACCCTGACTAGTTCGGGCGAGACCCAGTACTTC. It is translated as CASSLGTTLTSSGETQYF.

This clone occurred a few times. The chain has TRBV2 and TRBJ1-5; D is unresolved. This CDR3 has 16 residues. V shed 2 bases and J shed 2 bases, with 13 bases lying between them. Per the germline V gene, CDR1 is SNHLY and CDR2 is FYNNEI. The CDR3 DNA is TGTGCCAGCAGTGAAAGATTCGTGAGGGGCAATCAGCCCCAGCATTTT. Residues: CASSERFVRGNQPQHF.

This CDR3 is CASSPPGQGARQETQYF. The CDR3 DNA reads TGTGCCAGCTCACCACCGGGACAGGGGGCAAGGCAAGAGACCCAGTACTTC. V gene TRBV18 combines with J gene TRBJ2-5; 12 nucleotides agree with TRBD1. Trimming removed 0 bases from V and 2 bases from J; junction bases left unmatched: 4. The CDR3 has 17 residues. Per the germline V gene, CDR1 is KGHSH and CDR2 is LQKENI.

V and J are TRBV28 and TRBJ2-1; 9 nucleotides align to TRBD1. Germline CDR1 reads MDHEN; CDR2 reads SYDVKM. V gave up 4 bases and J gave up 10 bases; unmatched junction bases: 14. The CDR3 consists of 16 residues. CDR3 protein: CASSSQPGQGRNEQFF. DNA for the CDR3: TGTGCCAGCAGTTCGCAACCAGGACAGGGGCGAAACGAGCAGTTCTTC.

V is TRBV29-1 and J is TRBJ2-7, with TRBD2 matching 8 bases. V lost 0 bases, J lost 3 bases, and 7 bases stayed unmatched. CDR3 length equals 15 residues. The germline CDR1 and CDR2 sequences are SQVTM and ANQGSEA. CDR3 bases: TGCAGCGTTGAAGACGGGGGGGCTGGTCTCTACGAGCAGTACTTC. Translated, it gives CSVEDGGAGLYEQYF.

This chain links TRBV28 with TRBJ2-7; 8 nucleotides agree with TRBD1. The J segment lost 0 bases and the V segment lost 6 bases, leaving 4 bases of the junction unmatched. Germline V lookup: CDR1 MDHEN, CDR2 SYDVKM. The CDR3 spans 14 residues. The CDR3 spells CASRPGTGSYEQYF. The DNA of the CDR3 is TGTGCCAGCAGACCAGGGACAGGCTCCTACGAGCAGTACTTC.

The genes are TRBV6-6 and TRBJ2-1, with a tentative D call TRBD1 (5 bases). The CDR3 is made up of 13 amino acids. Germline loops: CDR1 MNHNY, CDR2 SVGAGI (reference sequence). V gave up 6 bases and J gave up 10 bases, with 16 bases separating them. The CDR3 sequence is CASSQTGLGEQFF. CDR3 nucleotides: TGTGCCAGCAGCCAAACAGGATTAGGGGAGCAGTTCTTC.

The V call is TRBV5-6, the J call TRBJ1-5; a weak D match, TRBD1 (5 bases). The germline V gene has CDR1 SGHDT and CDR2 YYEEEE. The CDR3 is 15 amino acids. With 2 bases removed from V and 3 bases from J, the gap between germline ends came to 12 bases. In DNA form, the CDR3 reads TGTGCCAGCAGCTTCTCCGGGGGACTCAATCAGCCCCAGCATTTT. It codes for CASSFSGGLNQPQHF. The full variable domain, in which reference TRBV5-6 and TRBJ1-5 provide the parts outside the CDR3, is DAGVTQSPTHLIKTRGQQVTLRCSPKSGHDTVSWYQQALGQGPQFIFQYYEEEERQRGNFPDRFSGHQFPNYSSELNVNALLLGDSALYLCASSFSGGLNQPQHFGDGTRLSIL.

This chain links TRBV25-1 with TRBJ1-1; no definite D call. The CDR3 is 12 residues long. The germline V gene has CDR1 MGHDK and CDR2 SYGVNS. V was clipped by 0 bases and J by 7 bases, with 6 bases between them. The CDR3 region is CASSEYAGEAFF. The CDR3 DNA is TGTGCCAGCAGTGAATATGCAGGTGAAGCTTTCTTT.

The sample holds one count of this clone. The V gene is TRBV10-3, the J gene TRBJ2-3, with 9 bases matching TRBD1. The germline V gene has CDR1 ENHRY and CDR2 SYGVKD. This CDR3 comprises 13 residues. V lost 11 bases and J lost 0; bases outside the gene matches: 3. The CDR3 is CAVTGGSTDTQYF. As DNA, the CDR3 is TGTGCCGTGACAGGGGGGAGCACAGATACGCAGTATTTT.

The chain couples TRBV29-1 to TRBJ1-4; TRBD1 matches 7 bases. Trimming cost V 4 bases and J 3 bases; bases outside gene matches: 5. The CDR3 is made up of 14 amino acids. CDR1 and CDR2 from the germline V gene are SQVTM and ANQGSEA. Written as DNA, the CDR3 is TGCAGCGTTGTCCCCGGGACAGCTAATGAAAAACTGTTTTTT. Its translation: CSVVPGTANEKLFF. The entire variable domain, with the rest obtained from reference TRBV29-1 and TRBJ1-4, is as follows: SAVISQKPSRDICQRGTSLTIQCQVDSQVTMMFWYRQQPGQSLTLIATANQGSEATYESGFVIDKFPISRPNLTFSTLTVSNMSPEDSSIYLCSVVPGTANEKLFFGSGTQLSVL.

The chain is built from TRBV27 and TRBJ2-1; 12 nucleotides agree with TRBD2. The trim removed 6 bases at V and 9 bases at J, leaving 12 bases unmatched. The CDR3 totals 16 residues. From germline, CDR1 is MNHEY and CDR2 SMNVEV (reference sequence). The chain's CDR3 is CASRGSTSGRWGEQFF. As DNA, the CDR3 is TGTGCCAGCAGGGGCTCCACTAGCGGGAGGTGGGGTGAGCAGTTCTTC.

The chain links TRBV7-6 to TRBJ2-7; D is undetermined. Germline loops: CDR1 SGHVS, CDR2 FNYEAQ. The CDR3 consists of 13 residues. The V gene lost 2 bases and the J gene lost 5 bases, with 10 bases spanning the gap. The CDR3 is CASSLMSPDEQYF. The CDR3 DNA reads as TGTGCCAGCAGCTTAATGTCGCCAGACGAGCAGTACTTC.

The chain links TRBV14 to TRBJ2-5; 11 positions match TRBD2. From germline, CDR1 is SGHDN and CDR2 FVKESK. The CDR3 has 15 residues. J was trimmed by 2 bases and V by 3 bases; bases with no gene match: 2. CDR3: CASSHLAGGQETQYF. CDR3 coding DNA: TGTGCCAGCAGCCATTTAGCGGGAGGGCAAGAGACCCAGTACTTC.

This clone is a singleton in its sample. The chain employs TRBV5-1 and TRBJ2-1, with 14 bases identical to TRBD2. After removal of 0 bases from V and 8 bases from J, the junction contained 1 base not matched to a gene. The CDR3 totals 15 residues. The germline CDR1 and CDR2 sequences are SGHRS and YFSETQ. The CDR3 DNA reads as TGCGCCAGCAGCTTGGAGGGACTAGCGGGAGATGAGCAGTTCTTC. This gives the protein CASSLEGLAGDEQFF.

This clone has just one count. CDR3 residues: CASSPYLGGQRTDTQYF. The CDR3 coding sequence is TGTGCCAGCAGCCCATACCTTGGTGGGCAGCGCACAGATACGCAGTATTTT. V and J are TRBV7-9 and TRBJ2-3; D call uncertain. Germline V CDR1 and CDR2: SEHNR, FQNEAQ (reference sequence). Trimming left V 5 bases short and J 1 base short, with 19 bases between. There are 17 residues in the CDR3.

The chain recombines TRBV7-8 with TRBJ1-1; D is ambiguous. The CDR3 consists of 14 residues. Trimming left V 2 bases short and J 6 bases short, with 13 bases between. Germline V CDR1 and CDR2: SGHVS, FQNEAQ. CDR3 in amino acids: CASSLSRGRAEAFF. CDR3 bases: TGTGCCAGCAGCTTATCGCGTGGGCGAGCTGAAGCTTTCTTT.

CDR3 sequence reads: CASSLLAADTQYF. The CDR3 DNA follows: TGTGCCAGCAGCCTACTAGCGGCAGATACGCAGTATTTT. The chain carries TRBV14 and TRBJ2-3; 8 bases fit TRBD2. The CDR3 spans 13 residues. V gave up 4 bases and J gave up 4 bases; unmatched junction bases: 1. Per germline, CDR1 SGHDN and CDR2 FVKESK.

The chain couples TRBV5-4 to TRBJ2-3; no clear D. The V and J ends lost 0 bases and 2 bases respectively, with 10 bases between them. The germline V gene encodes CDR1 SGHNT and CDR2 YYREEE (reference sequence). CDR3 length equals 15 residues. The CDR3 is CASSLDSPLTDTQYF. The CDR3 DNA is TGTGCCAGCAGCTTGGACAGTCCTCTCACAGATACGCAGTATTTT.

CDR3 protein: CASRLAVQETQYF. In nucleotides, the CDR3 is TGTGCCAGTAGACTAGCGGTTCAAGAGACCCAGTACTTC. V and J are TRBV3-1 (or the pseudogene TRBV3-2) and TRBJ2-5, with 9 positions matching TRBD2. Germline loops: CDR1 LGHDT, CDR2 YNNKEL (reference sequence). V trimming: 9 bases; J trimming: 2 bases; junction bases outside the gene matches: 4. This CDR3 is 13 amino acids long.

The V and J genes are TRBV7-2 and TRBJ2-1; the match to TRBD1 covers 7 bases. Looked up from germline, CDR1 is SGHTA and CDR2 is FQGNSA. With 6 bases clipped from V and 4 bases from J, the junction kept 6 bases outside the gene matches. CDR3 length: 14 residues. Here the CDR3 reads CASSQGTAYNEQFF. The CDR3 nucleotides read TGTGCCAGCAGTCAGGGGACAGCGTACAATGAGCAGTTCTTC. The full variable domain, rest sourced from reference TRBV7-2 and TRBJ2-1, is GAGVSQSPSNKVTEKGKDVELRCDPISGHTALYWYRQSLGQGLEFLIYFQGNSAPDKSGLPSDRFSAERTGGSVSTLTIQRTQQEDSAVYLCASSQGTAYNEQFFGPGTRLTVL.

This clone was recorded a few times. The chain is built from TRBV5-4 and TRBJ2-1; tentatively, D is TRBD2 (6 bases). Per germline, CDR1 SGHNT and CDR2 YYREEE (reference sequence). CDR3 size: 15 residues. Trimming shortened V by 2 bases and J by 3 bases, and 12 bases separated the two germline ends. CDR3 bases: TGTGCCAGCAGCTTTCCGGGACTCGACTACAATGAGCAGTTCTTC. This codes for CASSFPGLDYNEQFF.

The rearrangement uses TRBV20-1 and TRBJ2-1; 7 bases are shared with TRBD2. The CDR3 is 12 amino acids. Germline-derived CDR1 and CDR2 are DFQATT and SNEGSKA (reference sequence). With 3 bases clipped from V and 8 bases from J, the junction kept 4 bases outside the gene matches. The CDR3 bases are TGCAGTGCTAGTCGCCGGGGGGATGAGCAGTTCTTC. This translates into CSASRRGDEQFF.